Many counts were recorded for the clone carrying this T cell receptor beta chain. Its antigen is not known. The data were obtained in a study of PD-L1 blockade in urothelial cancer. About the research overall: Men with urothelial cancer arising in the bladder made up about 85% of the roughly 29 patients. Study-level points and caveats: One FFPE tumor sample per patient, not taken right before treatment.

Housekeeping gene counts estimated usable DNA in FFPE tumors. Clones were sequenced by immunoSEQ multiplex PCR, and TCRdb holds only the in-frame ones, with some missing. The table records about 35,000 clones, just over 35% of them present only once. The CDR3 is made up of 15 amino acids. V lost 1 base and J lost 1; bases outside the gene matches: 1. CDR1 MNHEY and CDR2 SMNVEV come from the germline V gene (reference sequence). The material sequenced was tumor tissue, taken before atezolizumab (anti-PD-L1) treatment. This clonotype originated in a man aged 55-75 years with urothelial cancer. The chain is built from TRBV27 and TRBJ1-1, with 9 positions matching TRBD1. The DNA for the CDR3 is TGTGCCAGCAGTTTATTGGGACAGGGGAACACTGAAGCTTTCTTT. It specifies CASSLLGQGNTEAFF.